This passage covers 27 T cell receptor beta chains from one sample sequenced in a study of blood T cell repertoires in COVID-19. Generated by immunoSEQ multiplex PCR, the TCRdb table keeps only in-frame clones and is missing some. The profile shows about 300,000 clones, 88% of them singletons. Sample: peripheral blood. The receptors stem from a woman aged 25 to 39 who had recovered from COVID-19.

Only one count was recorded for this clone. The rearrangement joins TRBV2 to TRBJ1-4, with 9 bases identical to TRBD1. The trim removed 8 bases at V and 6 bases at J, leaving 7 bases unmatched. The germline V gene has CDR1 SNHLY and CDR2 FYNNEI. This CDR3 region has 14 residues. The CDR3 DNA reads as TGTGCCAGCTCAAGGGACAGGGATGATGAAAAACTGTTTTTT. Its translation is CASSRDRDDEKLFF.

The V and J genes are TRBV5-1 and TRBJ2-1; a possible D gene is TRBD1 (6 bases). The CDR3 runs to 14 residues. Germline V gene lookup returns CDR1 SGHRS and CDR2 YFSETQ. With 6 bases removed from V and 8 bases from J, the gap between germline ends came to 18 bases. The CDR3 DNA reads TGCGCCAGCAACCAGGGGCTACAAGGCGATGAGCAGTTCTTC. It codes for CASNQGLQGDEQFF.

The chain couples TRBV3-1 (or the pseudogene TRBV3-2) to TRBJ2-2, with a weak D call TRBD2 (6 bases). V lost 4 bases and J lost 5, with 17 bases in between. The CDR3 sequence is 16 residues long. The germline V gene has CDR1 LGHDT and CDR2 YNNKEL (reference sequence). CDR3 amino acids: CASSPEGLQWTGELFF. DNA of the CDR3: TGTGCCAGCAGCCCGGAGGGTCTCCAGTGGACCGGGGAGCTGTTTTTT.

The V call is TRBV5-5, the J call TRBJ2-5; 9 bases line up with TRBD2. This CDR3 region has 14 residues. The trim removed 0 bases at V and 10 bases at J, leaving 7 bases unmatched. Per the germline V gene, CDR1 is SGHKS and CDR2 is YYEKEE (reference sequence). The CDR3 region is CASSLDSSGGNQYF. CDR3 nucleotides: TGTGCCAGCAGCTTGGACTCCAGCGGGGGGAACCAGTACTTC.

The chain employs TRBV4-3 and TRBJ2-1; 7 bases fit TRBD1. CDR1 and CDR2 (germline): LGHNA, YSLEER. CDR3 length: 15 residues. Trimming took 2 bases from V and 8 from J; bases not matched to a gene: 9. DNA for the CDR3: TGCGCCAGCAGCCAATCGACAGGGAGATCGGATGAGCAGTTCTTC. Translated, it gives CASSQSTGRSDEQFF.

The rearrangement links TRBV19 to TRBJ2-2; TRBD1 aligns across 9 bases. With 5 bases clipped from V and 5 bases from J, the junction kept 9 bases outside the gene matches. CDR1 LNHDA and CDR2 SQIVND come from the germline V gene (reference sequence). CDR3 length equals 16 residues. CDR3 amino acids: CASSVDRGVVTGELFF. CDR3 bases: TGTGCCAGTAGTGTGGACAGGGGTGTGGTGACCGGGGAGCTGTTTTTT.

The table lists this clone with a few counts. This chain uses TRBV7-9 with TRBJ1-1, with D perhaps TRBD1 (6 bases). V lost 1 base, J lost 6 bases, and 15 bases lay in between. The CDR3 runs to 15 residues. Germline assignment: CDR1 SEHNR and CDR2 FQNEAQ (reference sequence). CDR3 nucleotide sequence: TGTGCCAGCAGCTTAGTGGGACACTCGTCCCCTGAAGCTTTCTTT. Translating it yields CASSLVGHSSPEAFF.

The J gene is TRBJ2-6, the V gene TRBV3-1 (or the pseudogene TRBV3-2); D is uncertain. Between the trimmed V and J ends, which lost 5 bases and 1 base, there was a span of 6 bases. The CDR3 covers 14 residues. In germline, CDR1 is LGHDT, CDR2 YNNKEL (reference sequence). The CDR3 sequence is CASSSTSGANVLTF. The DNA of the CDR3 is TGTGCCAGCAGCTCGACTTCTGGGGCCAACGTCCTGACTTTC.

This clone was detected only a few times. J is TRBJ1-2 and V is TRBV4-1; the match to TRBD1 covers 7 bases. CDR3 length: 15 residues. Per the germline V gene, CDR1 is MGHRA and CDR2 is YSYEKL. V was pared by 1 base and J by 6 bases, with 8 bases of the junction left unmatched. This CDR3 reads CASSQGGDRVDGYTF. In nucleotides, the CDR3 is TGCGCCAGCAGCCAAGGCGGTGACAGGGTGGATGGCTACACCTTC.

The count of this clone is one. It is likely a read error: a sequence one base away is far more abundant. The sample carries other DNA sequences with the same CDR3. The CDR3, as DNA: TGTGCCAGCAGTCCAACTAGCGAGTATGAGCAGTTCTTC. Protein: CASSPTSEYEQFF. V is TRBV27 and J is TRBJ2-1, with 7 nucleotides matching TRBD2. The trim removed 5 bases at V and 8 bases at J, leaving 6 bases unmatched. The CDR3 is 13 residues long. The germline V gene encodes CDR1 MNHEY and CDR2 SMNVEV (reference sequence).

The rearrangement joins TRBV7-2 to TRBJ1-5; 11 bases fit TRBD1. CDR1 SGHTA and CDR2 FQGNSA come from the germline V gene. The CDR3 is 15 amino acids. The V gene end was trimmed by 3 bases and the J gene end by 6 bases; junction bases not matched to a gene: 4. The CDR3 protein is CASSLGQGGGQPQHF. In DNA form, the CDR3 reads TGTGCCAGCAGCTTGGGACAGGGGGGGGGTCAGCCCCAGCATTTT.

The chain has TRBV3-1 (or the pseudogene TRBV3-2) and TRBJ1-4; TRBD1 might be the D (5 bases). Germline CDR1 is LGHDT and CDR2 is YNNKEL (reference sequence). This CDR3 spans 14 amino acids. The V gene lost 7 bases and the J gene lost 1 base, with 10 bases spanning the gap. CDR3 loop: CASKLQGTNEKLFF. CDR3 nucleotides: TGTGCCAGCAAACTCCAGGGAACTAATGAAAAACTGTTTTTT.

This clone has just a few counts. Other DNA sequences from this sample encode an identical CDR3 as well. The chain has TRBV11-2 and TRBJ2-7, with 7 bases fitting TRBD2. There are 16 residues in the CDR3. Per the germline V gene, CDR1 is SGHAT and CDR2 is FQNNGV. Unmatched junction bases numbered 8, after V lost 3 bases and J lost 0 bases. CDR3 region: CASSFLSGGYSYEQYF. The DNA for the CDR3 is TGTGCCAGCAGCTTTTTGTCGGGGGGATACTCCTACGAGCAGTACTTC.

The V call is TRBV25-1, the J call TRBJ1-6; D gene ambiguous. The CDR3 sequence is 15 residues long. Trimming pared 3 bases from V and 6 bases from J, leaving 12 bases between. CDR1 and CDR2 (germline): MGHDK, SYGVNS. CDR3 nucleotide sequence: TGTGCCAGCAGTGACCCGGGGTTGGGTAATTCACCCCTCCACTTT. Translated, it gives CASSDPGLGNSPLHF.

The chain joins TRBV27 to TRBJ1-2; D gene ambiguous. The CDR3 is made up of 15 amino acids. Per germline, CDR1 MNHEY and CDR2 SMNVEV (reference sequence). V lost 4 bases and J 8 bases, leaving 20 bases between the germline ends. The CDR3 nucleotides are TGTGCCAGCAGTTCGTCCGGGAGATCCATATGGGGCTACACCTTC. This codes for CASSSSGRSIWGYTF.

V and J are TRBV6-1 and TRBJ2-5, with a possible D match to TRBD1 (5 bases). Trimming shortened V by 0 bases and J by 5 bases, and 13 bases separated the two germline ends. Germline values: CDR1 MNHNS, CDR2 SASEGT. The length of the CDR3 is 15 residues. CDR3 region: CASSEAYRGGETQYF. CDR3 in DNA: TGTGCCAGCAGTGAAGCGTATAGGGGTGGGGAGACCCAGTACTTC.

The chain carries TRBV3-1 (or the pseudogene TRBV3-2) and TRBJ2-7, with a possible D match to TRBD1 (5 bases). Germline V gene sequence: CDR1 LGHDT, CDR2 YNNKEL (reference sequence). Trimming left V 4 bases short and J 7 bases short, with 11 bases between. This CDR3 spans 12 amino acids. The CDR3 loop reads CASSPQGWEQYF. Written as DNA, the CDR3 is TGTGCCAGCAGCCCCCAGGGTTGGGAGCAGTACTTC.

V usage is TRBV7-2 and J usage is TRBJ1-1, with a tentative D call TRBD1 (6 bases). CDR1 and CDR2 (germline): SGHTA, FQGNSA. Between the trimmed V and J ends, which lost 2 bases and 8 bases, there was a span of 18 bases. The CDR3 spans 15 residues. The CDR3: CASSLLGGASMEAFF. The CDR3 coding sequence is TGTGCCAGCAGCTTATTGGGGGGGGCTTCGATGGAAGCTTTCTTT.

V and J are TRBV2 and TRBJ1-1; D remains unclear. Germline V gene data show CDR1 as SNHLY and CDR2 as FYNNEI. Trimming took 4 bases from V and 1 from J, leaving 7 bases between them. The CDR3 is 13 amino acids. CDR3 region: CASSVERNTEAFF. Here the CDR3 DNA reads TGTGCCAGCAGTGTAGAGAGGAACACTGAAGCTTTCTTT.

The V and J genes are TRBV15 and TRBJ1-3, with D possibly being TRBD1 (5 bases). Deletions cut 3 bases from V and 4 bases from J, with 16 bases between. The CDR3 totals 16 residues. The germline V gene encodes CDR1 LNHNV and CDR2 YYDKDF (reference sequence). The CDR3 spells CATSSAPEGVGNTIYF. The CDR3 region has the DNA TGTGCCACCAGCAGCGCCCCAGAAGGGGTGGGAAACACCATATATTTT.

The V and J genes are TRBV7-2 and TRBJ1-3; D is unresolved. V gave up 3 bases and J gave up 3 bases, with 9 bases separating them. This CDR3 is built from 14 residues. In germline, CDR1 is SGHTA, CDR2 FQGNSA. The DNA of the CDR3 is TGTGCCAGCAGCTTGGAGTTCTATGGAAACACCATATATTTT. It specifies CASSLEFYGNTIYF.

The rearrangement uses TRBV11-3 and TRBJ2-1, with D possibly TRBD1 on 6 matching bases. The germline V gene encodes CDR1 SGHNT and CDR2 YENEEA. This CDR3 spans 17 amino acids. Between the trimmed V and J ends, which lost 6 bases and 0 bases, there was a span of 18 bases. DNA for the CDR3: TGTGCCAGCAGTCAACTGACAGGTGCGGGCTCCTACAATGAGCAGTTCTTC. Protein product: CASSQLTGAGSYNEQFF.

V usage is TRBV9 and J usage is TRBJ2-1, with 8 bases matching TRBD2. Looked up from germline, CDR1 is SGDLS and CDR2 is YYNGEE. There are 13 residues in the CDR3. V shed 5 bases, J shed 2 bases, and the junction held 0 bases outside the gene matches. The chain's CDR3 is CASSSGAYNEQFF. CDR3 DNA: TGTGCCAGCAGTAGCGGGGCCTACAATGAGCAGTTCTTC.

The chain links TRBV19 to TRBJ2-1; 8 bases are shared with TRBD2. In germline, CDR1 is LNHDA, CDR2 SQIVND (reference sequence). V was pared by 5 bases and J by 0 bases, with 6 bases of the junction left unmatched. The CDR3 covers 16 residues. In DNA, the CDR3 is TGTGCCAGTAGTCTCGCCGGGACTAGCTCCTACAATGAGCAGTTCTTC. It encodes CASSLAGTSSYNEQFF.

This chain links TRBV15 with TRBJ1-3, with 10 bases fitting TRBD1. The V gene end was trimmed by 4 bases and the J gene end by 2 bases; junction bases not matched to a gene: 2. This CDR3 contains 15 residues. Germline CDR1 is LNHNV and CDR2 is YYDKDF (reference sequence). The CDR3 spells CATSTGQGAGNTIYF. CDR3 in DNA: TGTGCCACCAGCACAGGACAGGGGGCTGGAAACACCATATATTTT.

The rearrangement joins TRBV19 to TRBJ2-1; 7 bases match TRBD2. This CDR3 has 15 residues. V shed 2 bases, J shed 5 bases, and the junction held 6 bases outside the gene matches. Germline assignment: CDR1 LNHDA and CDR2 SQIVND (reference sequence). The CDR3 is CASSILSGGHNEQFF. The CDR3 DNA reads TGTGCCAGTAGTATATTATCGGGGGGACACAATGAGCAGTTCTTC.

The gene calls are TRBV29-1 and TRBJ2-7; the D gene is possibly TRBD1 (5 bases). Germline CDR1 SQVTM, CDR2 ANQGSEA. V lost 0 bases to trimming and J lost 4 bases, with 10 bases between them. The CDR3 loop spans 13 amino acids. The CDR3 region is CSVEDDRVYEQYF. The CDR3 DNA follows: TGCAGCGTTGAAGACGACAGAGTATACGAGCAGTACTTC.